The 16 T cell receptor beta chains below come from one sample, sequenced in a study of early T cells in non-severe SARS-CoV-2 infection. TCRdb analysed the 5' RACE reads with MiXCR anew, one entry per CDR3 protein. This repertoire shows about 25,000 distinct CDR3 sequences, more than 4.5% found once; its top ten account for 6.6%. The sample taken for sequencing was whole blood. Source of these receptors: an adult who was a healthcare worker with PCR-confirmed SARS-CoV-2 infection or an uninfected control (not recorded which).

This clonotype was counted many times. The rearrangement joins TRBV18 to TRBJ1-2; D gene ambiguous. The germline V gene has CDR1 KGHSH and CDR2 LQKENI. With 1 base removed from V and 4 bases from J, the gap between germline ends came to 13 bases. The CDR3 loop spans 15 amino acids. CDR3 loop: CASSPRPNEFYGYTF. The CDR3 region has the DNA TGTGCCAGCTCACCACGTCCAAATGAATTCTATGGCTACACCTTC.

CDR3 sequence reads: CASSQAGLAGGYNEQFF. The CDR3 DNA follows: TGTGCCAGCAGCCAAGCGGGACTAGCGGGAGGATACAATGAGCAGTTCTTC. V gene TRBV3-1 combines with J gene TRBJ2-1; TRBD2 matches 15 bases. This CDR3 is built from 17 residues. J was trimmed by 4 bases and V by 1 base; bases with no gene match: 2. Germline values: CDR1 LGHDT, CDR2 YNNKEL (reference sequence).

This clonotype was seen many times. V is TRBV13 and J is TRBJ2-3; 12 bases align to TRBD2. V lost 5 bases and J lost 2; bases outside the gene matches: 5. Germline CDR1 PRHDT, CDR2 FYEKMQ (reference sequence). The CDR3 contains 16 residues. In DNA form, the CDR3 reads TGTGCCAGCAGCAAACGACTAGCGGGAGACACAGATACGCAGTATTTT. As protein: CASSKRLAGDTDTQYF.

A few counts support this clonotype. The chain links TRBV5-5 to TRBJ2-7; 10 bases are shared with TRBD1. The germline CDR1 and CDR2 sequences are SGHKS and YYEKEE (reference sequence). The V segment lost 4 bases and the J segment 3 bases; nucleotides outside the gene matches: 4. The CDR3 runs to 14 residues. CDR3 nucleotides: TGTGCCAGCAGCCGACGGACAGGGGGCTACGAGCAGTACTTC. Encoded protein: CASSRRTGGYEQYF.

This clonotype was detected many times. V gene TRBV7-9 combines with J gene TRBJ2-7; 7 bases agree with TRBD1. The CDR3 loop spans 13 amino acids. Germline CDR1 is SEHNR and CDR2 is FQNEAQ (reference sequence). Trimming took 4 bases from V and 7 from J; bases not matched to a gene: 7. Written as DNA, the CDR3 is TGTGCCAGCAGCTCGACAGGGTTGGGGGAGCAGTACTTC. It specifies CASSSTGLGEQYF.

The genes are TRBV2 and TRBJ2-5; 9 nucleotides line up with TRBD1. With V trimmed by 5 bases and J by 6 bases, 7 bases remained unmatched. The V gene's germline CDR1 is SNHLY and CDR2 FYNNEI. The CDR3 contains 14 residues. The CDR3 sequence: CASSWTGVKKTQYF. The CDR3 DNA is TGTGCCAGCAGTTGGACAGGGGTCAAGAAGACCCAGTACTTC.

The CDR3: CASSPLWTSSTDTQYF. CDR3 coding DNA: TGTGCCAGCAGTCCCCTGTGGACTAGCTCCACAGATACGCAGTATTTT. V and J are TRBV7-9 and TRBJ2-3; 8 bases line up with TRBD2. V lost 6 bases to trimming and J lost 2 bases; unmatched junction nucleotides: 10. The germline V gene has CDR1 SEHNR and CDR2 FQNEAQ (reference sequence). CDR3 length: 16 residues. The complete variable domain, with remaining parts taken from reference TRBV7-9 and TRBJ2-3, reads DTGVSQNPRHKITKRGQNVTFRCDPISEHNRLYWYRQTLGQGPEFLTYFQNEAQLEKSRLLSDRFSAERPKGSFSTLEIQRTEQGDSAMYLCASSPLWTSSTDTQYFGPGTRLTVL.

This clonotype was recorded a few times. J is TRBJ1-1 and V is TRBV6-1, with 7 bases lining up with TRBD1. J gave up 0 bases and V 6 bases, and 7 bases lay outside the gene matches. CDR1 is MNHNS and CDR2 is SASEGT in the germline V gene. This CDR3 is 15 amino acids long. In DNA form, the CDR3 reads TGTGCCAGCAGGAAACAGGGGTCCGTGAACACTGAAGCTTTCTTT. It encodes CASRKQGSVNTEAFF.

This clonotype was observed at least ten times. The rearrangement uses TRBV7-9 and TRBJ2-1; 12 bases align to TRBD2. J gave up 8 bases and V 1 base, and 3 bases lay outside the gene matches. Germline loops: CDR1 SEHNR, CDR2 FQNEAQ (reference sequence). This CDR3 comprises 15 residues. The DNA of the CDR3 is TGTGCCAGCAGCTTAGGACTAGCGGGAGAAGATGAGCAGTTCTTC. Translating gives CASSLGLAGEDEQFF.

This chain joins TRBV6-1 and TRBJ2-1, with 8 positions matching TRBD1. The CDR3 has 14 residues. J was trimmed by 5 bases and V by 6 bases; bases with no gene match: 6. The germline CDR1 and CDR2 sequences are MNHNS and SASEGT. CDR3 DNA: TGTGCCAGCAGCCCGGGACAGGCGAACAATGAGCAGTTCTTC. Encoded protein: CASSPGQANNEQFF.

Sample share makes this clonotype medium-sized. CDR3 nucleotide sequence: TGTGCCAGCAGACTTGCGGGGTCCATGAACACTGAAGCTTTCTTT. This encodes CASRLAGSMNTEAFF. The chain uses TRBV6-5 and TRBJ1-1; D is unresolved. Trimming took off 6 bases at V and 0 bases at J, with 14 bases between the two ends. In germline, CDR1 is MNHEY, CDR2 SVGAGI. The length of the CDR3 is 15 residues.

This clonotype appeared many times. The chain is built from TRBV2 and TRBJ1-6; possible D gene TRBD1, 6 bases. Germline V gene sequence: CDR1 SNHLY, CDR2 FYNNEI. There are 15 residues in the CDR3. Trimming took 5 bases from V and 6 from J, leaving 14 bases between them. This chain's CDR3 is CASSRDILVNSPLHF. For the CDR3, the DNA is TGTGCCAGCAGTAGGGACATCCTAGTTAATTCACCCCTCCACTTT.

This clonotype was counted many times. The chain joins TRBV6-1 to TRBJ1-2, with no clear D. The germline gives CDR1 MNHNS, CDR2 SASEGT. Trimming took off 6 bases at V and 5 bases at J, with 7 bases between the two ends. The CDR3 is 11 residues long. The chain's CDR3 is CASSPLYGYTF. CDR3 in DNA: TGTGCCAGCAGCCCTTTATATGGCTACACCTTC.

This clonotype has at least ten counts. V gene TRBV13 combines with J gene TRBJ1-1, with 9 bases identical to TRBD1. CDR1 PRHDT and CDR2 FYEKMQ come from the germline V gene (reference sequence). The V and J ends lost 4 bases and 1 base, in that order; junction bases with no gene match: 4. The CDR3 consists of 15 residues. DNA for the CDR3: TGTGCCAGCAGCTCCGCGGGACAGGGGAACACTGAAGCTTTCTTT. Amino acid sequence: CASSSAGQGNTEAFF.

This clonotype qualifies as medium-sized (0.01 to 0.1%). The chain joins TRBV29-1 to TRBJ2-3; TRBD1 or TRBD2 may be the D gene (7 bases each). The CDR3 length is 17 residues. Trimming shortened V by 2 bases and J by 2 bases, and 20 bases separated the two germline ends. Germline V gene lookup returns CDR1 SQVTM and CDR2 ANQGSEA. This CDR3 is CSVEFAGGVTHTDTQYF. For the CDR3, the DNA is TGCAGCGTTGAATTTGCAGGGGGGGTGACACACACAGATACGCAGTATTTT.

V is TRBV5-1 and J is TRBJ1-2; no clear D. With 0 bases removed from V and 8 bases from J, the gap between germline ends came to 8 bases. From germline, CDR1 is SGHRS and CDR2 YFSETQ. This CDR3 has 12 residues. The CDR3 is CASSLAGWGYTF. The CDR3 DNA is TGCGCCAGCAGCTTGGCGGGATGGGGCTACACCTTC. The full variable domain, with the rest looked up from reference TRBV5-1 and TRBJ1-2, is KAGVTQTPRYLIKTRGQQVTLSCSPISGHRSVSWYQQTPGQGLQFLFEYFSETQRNKGNFPGRFSGRQFSNSRSEMNVSTLELGDSALYLCASSLAGWGYTFGSGTRLTVV.